One sample yielded the 2 T cell receptor beta chains listed below, sequenced in a study of blood T cell repertoires in COVID-19. Clones were read by immunoSEQ multiplex PCR, and TCRdb kept only the in-frame ones, dropping some. The top ten hold roughly a sixth of the sample, which has about 130,000 clones, around 81% seen once. The sequenced material came from peripheral blood. The receptor set was obtained from a man aged 25-40 years with COVID-19, enrolled during active disease.

The chain carries TRBV6-5 and TRBJ1-1, with D unclear. This CDR3 region has 12 residues. Looked up from germline, CDR1 is MNHEY and CDR2 is SVGAGI. Trimming shortened V by 2 bases and J by 2 bases, and 3 bases separated the two germline ends. The CDR3 sequence is CASSYLNTEAFF. The CDR3 coding sequence is TGTGCCAGCAGTTACCTCAACACTGAAGCTTTCTTT.

This clone showed up just once. The chain uses TRBV2 and TRBJ1-6, with D tentatively TRBD1 (5 bases). CDR3 length equals 15 residues. Germline V gene sequence: CDR1 SNHLY, CDR2 FYNNEI. The ends were cut back, 2 bases at V and 7 bases at J, with 12 bases in the middle. The CDR3 spells CASSERGDGNSPLHF. The DNA of the CDR3 is TGTGCCAGCAGTGAACGGGGGGATGGGAATTCACCCCTCCACTTT. Supplemented by reference TRBV2 and TRBJ1-6, the full variable domain reads EPEVTQTPSHQVTQMGQEVILRCVPISNHLYFYWYRQILGQKVEFLVSFYNNEISEKSEIFDDQFSVERPDGSNFTLKIRSTKLEDSAMYFCASSERGDGNSPLHFGNGTRLTVT.